Sequencing of this TCR beta chain was carried out in a study of vaccination effects on CD4 cells after COVID-19. Study context: It was a median of 72 days after the second dose that post-vaccine samples were obtained.

Before sequencing, viral peptide pools were used by the ViraFEST assay to expand antigen-specific CD4+ T cells. Once cultured for under 11 days, the cells underwent separation to obtain CD4+ T cells. It was two doses of either the BNT162b2 or mRNA-1273 vaccine that participants received. Wells each received 2.2 million or so PBMC, cultured with 9 to 10 IU/ml IL-2 and roughly 10 ug/ml peptides. Half the medium was replaced with IL-2 medium on days 3 and 7. Libraries were prepared by immunoSEQ multiplex PCR; TCRdb keeps only in-frame clonotypes and omits some of them. The table has about 33,000 clones, approximately 75% seen once. General observations from the study: Of the vaccine-induced clones from healthy vaccinees, merely 1 of 255 recognized common cold coronaviruses as well.

On this clone: Antigen: not known.

CDR3 size: 14 residues. CDR1 and CDR2 (germline): SGHTA, FQGNSA. The V and J ends lost 5 bases and 5 bases, in that order; junction bases with no gene match: 7. Specimen: CD4+ T cells from PBMCs cultured with HCoV-229E spike peptides, collected after COVID-19 vaccination. The chain carries TRBV7-2 and TRBJ1-1; 8 bases line up with TRBD1. The clonotype originates from a human donor who received a COVID-19 vaccine. The CDR3, as DNA: TGTGCCAGCAGCCTGAGACAGGGGATAACTGAAGCTTTCTTT. Encoded protein: CASSLRQGITEAFF.